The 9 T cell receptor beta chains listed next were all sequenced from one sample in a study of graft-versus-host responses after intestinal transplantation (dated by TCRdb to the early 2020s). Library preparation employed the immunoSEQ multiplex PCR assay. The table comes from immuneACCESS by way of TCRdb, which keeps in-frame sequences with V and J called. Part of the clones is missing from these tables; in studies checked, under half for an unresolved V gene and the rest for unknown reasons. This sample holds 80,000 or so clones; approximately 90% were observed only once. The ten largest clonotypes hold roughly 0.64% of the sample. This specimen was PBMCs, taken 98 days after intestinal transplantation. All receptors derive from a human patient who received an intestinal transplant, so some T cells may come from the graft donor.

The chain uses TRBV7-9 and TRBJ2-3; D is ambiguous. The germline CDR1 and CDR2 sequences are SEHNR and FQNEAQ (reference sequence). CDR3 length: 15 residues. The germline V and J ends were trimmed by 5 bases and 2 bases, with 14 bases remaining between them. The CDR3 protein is CASSPLKVTTDTQYF. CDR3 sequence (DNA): TGTGCCAGCAGCCCCCTGAAGGTAACCACAGATACGCAGTATTTT.

The CDR3 bases are TGTGCCAGCAGTGCTGACAGCAAACAGTACTTC. This translates into CASSADSKQYF. V is TRBV27 and J is TRBJ2-7, with D perhaps matching TRBD1 (5 bases). Trimming cost V 5 bases and J 10 bases, with 12 bases left between them. CDR3 length: 11 amino acids. Germline CDR1 and CDR2: MNHEY and SMNVEV (reference sequence).

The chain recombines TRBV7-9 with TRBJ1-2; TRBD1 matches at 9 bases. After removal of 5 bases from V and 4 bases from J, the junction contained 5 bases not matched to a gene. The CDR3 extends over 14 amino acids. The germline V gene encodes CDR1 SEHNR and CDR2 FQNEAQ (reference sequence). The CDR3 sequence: CASSGTGGVYGYTF. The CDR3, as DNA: TGTGCCAGCAGCGGCACAGGGGGCGTCTATGGCTACACCTTC.

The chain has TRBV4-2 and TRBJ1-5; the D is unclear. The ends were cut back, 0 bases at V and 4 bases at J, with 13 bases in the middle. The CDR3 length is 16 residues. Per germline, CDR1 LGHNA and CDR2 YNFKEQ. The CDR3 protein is CASSQEVGQVNQPQHF. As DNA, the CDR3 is TGTGCCAGCAGCCAAGAAGTAGGGCAGGTTAATCAGCCCCAGCATTTT.

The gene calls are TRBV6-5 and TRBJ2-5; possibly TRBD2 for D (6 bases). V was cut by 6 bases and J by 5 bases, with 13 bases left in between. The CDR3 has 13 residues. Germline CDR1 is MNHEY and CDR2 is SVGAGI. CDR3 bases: TGTGCCAGCAGAGTAAGGGCGGGGGAGACCCAGTACTTC. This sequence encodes CASRVRAGETQYF.

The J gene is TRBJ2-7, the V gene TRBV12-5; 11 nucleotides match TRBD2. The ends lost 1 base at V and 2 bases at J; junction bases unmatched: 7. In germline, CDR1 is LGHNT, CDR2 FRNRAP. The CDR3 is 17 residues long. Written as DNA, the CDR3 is TGTGCTAGTGGTTTGGCCCAACTAGCGGGAGAGCCCTACGAGCAGTACTTC. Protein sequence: CASGLAQLAGEPYEQYF.

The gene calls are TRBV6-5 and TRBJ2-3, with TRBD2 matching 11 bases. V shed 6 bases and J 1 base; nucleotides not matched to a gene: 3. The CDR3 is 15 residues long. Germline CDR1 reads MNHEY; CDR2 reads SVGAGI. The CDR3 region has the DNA TGTGCCAGCAGGGAGGGACTAGCGGGCACAGATACGCAGTATTTT. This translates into CASREGLAGTDTQYF.

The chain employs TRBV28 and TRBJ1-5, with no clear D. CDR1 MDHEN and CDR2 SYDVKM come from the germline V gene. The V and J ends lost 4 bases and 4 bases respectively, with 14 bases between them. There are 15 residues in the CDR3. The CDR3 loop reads CASSSPVGRNQPQHF. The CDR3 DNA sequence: TGTGCCAGCAGTTCCCCGGTAGGCAGAAATCAGCCCCAGCATTTT.

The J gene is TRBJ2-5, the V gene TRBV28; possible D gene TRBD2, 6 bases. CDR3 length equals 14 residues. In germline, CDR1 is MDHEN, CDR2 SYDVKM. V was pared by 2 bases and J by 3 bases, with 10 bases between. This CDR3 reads CASSLVGGEETQYF. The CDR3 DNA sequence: TGTGCCAGCAGTTTAGTGGGCGGGGAAGAGACCCAGTACTTC.